This T cell receptor (beta chain) was found in a study of blood T cell repertoires in COVID-19. On the study more broadly: Sites in the United States, Italy and Spain provided acute and convalescent COVID-19 samples. PBMCs, B-cell-depleted T cells, or T cells were the source of the cDNA or gDNA that made up the material.

Germline CDR1 is ENHRY and CDR2 is SYGVKD. Trimming took off 8 bases at V and 5 bases at J, with 12 bases between the two ends. The CDR3 totals 12 residues. Original processing notes: By means of reference gene primer amplification, nucleated cell counts were estimated. Profiled with immunoSEQ multiplex PCR; TCRdb holds only in-frame clones, not every one. Clone size and the V and J calls come from that table; the DNA yielded D and trimming. The table has roughly 9,200 clones, about 80% seen once; the top ten hold about 6.9%. The sequencing input was peripheral blood. The receptor comes from a man in his sixties or seventies with active COVID-19. The gene calls are TRBV10-3 and TRBJ2-5; the D is unclear. CDR3 residues: CAISEVGETQYF. CDR3 in DNA: TGTGCCATCTCAGAGGTCGGGGAGACCCAGTACTTC.